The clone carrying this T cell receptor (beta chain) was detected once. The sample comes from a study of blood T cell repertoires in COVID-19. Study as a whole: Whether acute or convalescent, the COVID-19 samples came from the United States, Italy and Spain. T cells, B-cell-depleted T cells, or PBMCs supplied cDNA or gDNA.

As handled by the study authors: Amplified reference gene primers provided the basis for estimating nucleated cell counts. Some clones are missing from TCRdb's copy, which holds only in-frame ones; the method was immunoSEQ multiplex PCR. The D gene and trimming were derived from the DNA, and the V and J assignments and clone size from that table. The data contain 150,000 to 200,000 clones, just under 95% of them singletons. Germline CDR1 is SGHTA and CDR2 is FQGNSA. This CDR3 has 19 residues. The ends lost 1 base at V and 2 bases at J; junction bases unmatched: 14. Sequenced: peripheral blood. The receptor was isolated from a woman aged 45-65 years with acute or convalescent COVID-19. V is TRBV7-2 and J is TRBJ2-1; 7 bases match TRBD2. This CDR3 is CASSLGEGYGYPAYNEQFF. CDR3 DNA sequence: TGTGCCAGCAGCTTAGGGGAGGGCTACGGGTACCCCGCCTACAATGAGCAGTTCTTC.